A single T cell receptor beta chain is shown here with its context. Its antigen target is currently unknown. No base qualities exist here, and no much larger clone lies one base off it. Each sample was amplified as two independent genomic DNA replicates: approximately 550 ng for blood and approximately 1.6 ug for tumor or normal breast. TCRB sequencing of genomic DNA was carried out with the ImmunoSeq Intro kit according to the manufacturer's instructions. For absolute quantification, the roughly 33-cycle multiplex PCR included proprietary primers along with spike-in control sequences. Single-end 150-bp reads were used to sequence an 87-bp fragment spanning the CDR3 plus the flanking V and J genes. Seven samples, each with two replicates, were multiplexed per lane of an Illumina MiSeq using version 3.0 chemistry. The authors processed their data as follows. The vendor's proprietary pipeline handled the raw data processing, merging both replicates into a single result for each sample. Productive rearrangements sharing the V-gene family, CDR3 amino acid sequence and J-gene segment were defined as clonotypes. Clonality was computed as 1 minus the normalized Shannon entropy (Pielou evenness) of TCRB abundances. T cell density was estimated as total templates divided by the number of input cells, with the number of input cells inferred from the DNA input amount. Recon with default parameters was used to estimate total repertoire diversity and clonality. Tumor-enriched clonotypes were defined as having over 0.1% abundance in tumor and at least 32-fold higher abundance than in normal breast. The immuneACCESS repertoire file appears here via TCRdb, limited to in-frame rearrangements. These files lack a portion of the clones; in checked studies, under half of the deficit traces to unresolved V genes, and the cause of the others is not known. The V and J calls and the clone size are those of that table, but D and trimming were determined from the DNA. Here the sample has around 28,000 clones; 65% to 75% occur a single time. The ten most abundant clones make up approximately 31% of the sample.

From the cysteine up to the phenylalanine, the CDR3 has a length of 16 residues. Only the CDR3 region is kept as DNA, spanning 48 bases read in frame from base 1. The CDR1 and CDR2 encoded by the germline V gene (reference sequence) are SEHNR and FQNEAQ. The V end loses 5 bases and the J end loses 6 bases, and a stretch of 21 bases separates them. The entry originates in a study of early stage breast cancer tumors (TCRdb year 2017). General notes on the study: Of the 15 to 20 invasive breast tumors, approximately 11 were found to be estrogen receptor-positive, progesterone receptor-positive and HER2-negative. Most of the 12 ER+/PR+/HER2- tumors were invasive ductal carcinomas, while the other four were invasive lobular carcinomas. The average read coverage per sample was approximately 9.9-fold. The samples as a whole yielded approximately 3,000,000 detected templates, corresponding to 900,000 to 1,100,000 unique clonotypes. Findings and caveats that apply to the study as a whole: Bulk genomic DNA sequencing of unsorted cells missed chain pairing and functional markers such as CD4, CD8 and FOXP3. Enriched TCRB sequences shared across patients were mostly commonly generated sequences, unlikely to play an important role in the tumor microenvironment. Repertoires from blood resembled normal breast more closely than tumor, and using blood as a reference for each tissue separated tumor from normal in 14 of 16 patients. About 2.5-fold higher T cell density and higher clonality were observed in tumors than in adjacent normal breast tissue. Because the cohort was small, analysis by tumor subtype was not possible.

The study profiled bulk TCR beta-chain repertoires in matched peripheral blood, tumor and adjacent normal breast tissue taken from some 17 patients with early-stage breast cancer. Before surgery, roughly 5-11 mL of whole blood was collected in EDTA tubes and processed within 2 hours. Peripheral blood mononuclear cells were isolated by Ficoll-Paque centrifugation in SepMate-50 tubes. PBMCs were cryopreserved in aliquots of roughly 1.9 to 4.5 million cells in roughly 90% FBS with roughly 10% DMSO and kept in liquid nitrogen. The Qiagen AllPrep DNA/RNA Mini kit was used for genomic DNA extraction. This sequence uses TRBV7-9 and TRBJ2-3; the D gene could be TRBD1 or TRBD2, each one agreeing over 5 bases. The TCR comes from a person aged 45 to 59 with breast cancer. Sequenced sample: blood. The CDR3 amino acid sequence is: CASSADVLGAGDTQYF. The DNA sequence is TGTGCCAGCAGCGCGGACGTACTAGGGGCCGGGGATACGCAGTATTTT.